These 14 T cell receptor beta chains were sequenced from one sample in a study of blood T cells in healthy people across ages. A second PCR, run for about 7 to 12 cycles, used a sample-barcoded 5' primer plus a J-beta primer mix. In TCRdb, the 5' RACE reads were re-called with MiXCR into one record per CDR3 protein. The table lists about 1.6 million distinct CDR3 sequences, about 31% of them singletons. The sample consisted of blood. The receptors come from a woman in her twenties or thirties in good health.

This clonotype came up a few times. This rearrangement joins TRBV14 to TRBJ2-7; 11 nucleotides agree with TRBD2. This CDR3 is 17 amino acids long. The junction had 8 bases not matched to a gene; V was cut back by 0 bases and J by 4 bases. Looked up from germline, CDR1 is SGHDN and CDR2 is FVKESK. The CDR3 DNA follows: TGTGCCAGCAGCCAAGACCTCAGACTAGCGGGGAAGTACGAGCAGTACTTC. Protein: CASSQDLRLAGKYEQYF.

This clonotype appeared many times. The gene calls are TRBV19 and TRBJ2-3; D is possibly TRBD1 (5 bases). V was clipped by 6 bases and J by 9 bases, with 7 bases between them. Germline V CDR1 and CDR2: LNHDA, SQIVND (reference sequence). There are 10 residues in the CDR3. CDR3 in amino acids: CASRGVTQYF. The CDR3 DNA is TGTGCCAGTAGAGGGGTGACGCAGTATTTT. Together with reference TRBV19 and TRBJ2-3, the CDR3 gives the full variable domain: DGGITQSPKYLFRKEGQNVTLSCEQNLNHDAMYWYRQDPGQGLRLIYYSQIVNDFQKGDIAEGYSVSREKKESFPLTVTSAQKNPTAFYLCASRGVTQYFGPGTRLTVL.

This clonotype was found a few times. V is TRBV12-3 or TRBV12-4 and J is TRBJ2-3; D gene ambiguous. The V and J ends lost 5 bases and 3 bases respectively, with 9 bases between them. CDR3 length: 13 amino acids. CDR3 sequence: CASSPDLTDTQYF. As DNA, the CDR3 is TGTGCCAGCAGTCCGGACCTAACAGATACGCAGTATTTT.

This sequence joins TRBV15 and TRBJ1-2; D might be TRBD1 (5 bases). The CDR3 is 14 residues long. The V end was cut by 5 bases, the J end by 4 bases, with 14 bases between. From germline, CDR1 is LNHNV and CDR2 YYDKDF (reference sequence). DNA of the CDR3: TGTGCCACCAGCTCCCCGACAGCCACCTATGGCTACACCTTC. It translates to CATSSPTATYGYTF.

This clonotype was counted between two and nine times. The V call is TRBV4-2, the J call TRBJ2-3, with 7 bases that match TRBD1. This CDR3 has 15 residues. The germline V gene has CDR1 LGHNA and CDR2 YNFKEQ. Trimming cost V 0 bases and J 5 bases; bases outside gene matches: 5. CDR3 nucleotide sequence: TGTGCCAGCAGCCAAGAAGGGACAGTCGAAGATACGCAGTATTTT. Its protein product is CASSQEGTVEDTQYF.

The genes are TRBV12-3 or TRBV12-4 and TRBJ1-5; D remains unclear. The CDR3 loop spans 14 amino acids. V was pared by 0 bases and J by 9 bases, with 12 bases between. CDR3 loop: CASSLAATGWPQHF. In DNA, the CDR3 is TGTGCCAGCAGTTTAGCCGCCACGGGATGGCCCCAGCATTTT.

The V and J genes are TRBV27 and TRBJ2-4, with a weak D call TRBD2 (6 bases). The DNA end is more similar to TRBJ2-7, so the J call may be wrong. Per the germline V gene, CDR1 is MNHEY and CDR2 is SMNVEV (reference sequence). The CDR3 contains 12 residues. CDR3 coding DNA: TGTGCCAGCATTTCGGGACTGAACGAGCAGTACTTC. It is translated as CASISGLNEQYF.

With respect to this clonotype: At one end the junction does not follow the germline gene, possibly because of a read error. The J gene is TRBJ1-2, the V gene TRBV19, with unresolved D. The CDR3 is 16 amino acids. In germline, CDR1 is LNHDA, CDR2 SQIVND (reference sequence). The CDR3 DNA reads TGTGCCAGTAGTCCCCCGGACCTCGGACCGAGCTATGGCTGCACCTTC. Translated, it gives CASSPPDLGPSYGCTF. Based on the CDR3 plus reference TRBV19 and TRBJ1-2, the full variable domain is DGGITQSPKYLFRKEGQNVTLSCEQNLNHDAMYWYRQDPGQGLRLIYYSQIVNDFQKGDIAEGYSVSREKKESFPLTVTSAQKNPTAFYLCASSPPDLGPSYGCTFGSGTRLTVV.

V is TRBV24-1 and J is TRBJ1-4; D unresolved. The CDR3 is 9 amino acids. Germline V lookup: CDR1 KGHDR, CDR2 SFDVKD. As DNA, the CDR3 is TGTGCAACTAATGAAAAACTGTTTTTT. As protein: CATNEKLFF.

This sequence joins TRBV2 and TRBJ2-5; 7 nucleotides match TRBD1. Germline V gene sequence: CDR1 SNHLY, CDR2 FYNNEI. The CDR3 contains 17 residues. Trimming at V came to 0 bases and at J to 2 bases, leaving 9 bases not matched to a gene. The CDR3 loop is CASSEAPPTGVQETQYF. The CDR3 region has the DNA TGTGCCAGCAGTGAAGCCCCTCCCACAGGGGTACAAGAGACCCAGTACTTC.

This clonotype occurred a few times. The chain is built from TRBV28 and TRBJ2-5; a weak D match, TRBD2 (6 bases). The DNA matches TRBJ2-7 better at its end, which makes the J call doubtful. The CDR3 runs 17 residues. Germline V gene sequence: CDR1 MDHEN, CDR2 SYDVKM. CDR3 nucleotides: TGTGCCAGCAGTTTCTCTATAAAGGCCTTGGGGGGAAGCGAGCAGTACTTC. Protein: CASSFSIKALGGSEQYF.

This clonotype was counted at least ten times. The rearrangement joins TRBV29-1 to TRBJ2-5; possible D gene TRBD1, 6 bases. Germline loops: CDR1 SQVTM, CDR2 ANQGSEA. V was trimmed by 0 bases and J by 1 base, leaving 6 bases between them. This CDR3 has 13 residues. The DNA of the CDR3 is TGCAGCGTTGAAGAACAGGGCCAAGAGACCCAGTACTTC. Protein sequence: CSVEEQGQETQYF.

This clonotype was observed a handful of times. The rearrangement uses TRBV5-6 and TRBJ2-1; TRBD2 agrees at 11 bases. The germline CDR1 and CDR2 sequences are SGHDT and YYEEEE. CDR3 length equals 14 residues. V dropped 6 bases and J dropped 5; count of bases not matched to a gene: 4. The DNA for the CDR3 is TGTGCCAGCACCAGACTAGCGGGGAACAATGAGCAGTTCTTC. Protein sequence: CASTRLAGNNEQFF.

The J gene is TRBJ2-3, the V gene TRBV12-3 or TRBV12-4; D not certain. CDR3 size: 13 residues. V gave up 7 bases and J gave up 2 bases, with 10 bases separating them. The CDR3 here is CASTFSTTDTQYF. In nucleotides, the CDR3 is TGTGCCAGCACTTTTTCGACCACAGATACGCAGTATTTT.